A single sample is the source of the 19 T cell receptor beta chains below, sequenced in a study of cytomegalovirus exposure and HLA in healthy donors. PCR primers comprised 60 Vbeta and 13 Jbeta primers. Profiled with immunoSEQ multiplex PCR; TCRdb holds only in-frame clones, not every one. The sample includes about 170,000 clones, around 76% of them seen just once. The sequencing input was PBMCs. Source of these receptors: a girl aged 5 to 17 in good health and CMV-seropositive.

The V gene is TRBV6-6, the J gene TRBJ2-5, with D unclear. Per the germline V gene, CDR1 is MNHNY and CDR2 is SVGAGI (reference sequence). This CDR3 has 14 amino acids. V lost 1 base, J lost 2 bases, and 8 bases lay in between. The CDR3 here is CASSYLTPQETQYF. The CDR3 DNA is TGTGCCAGCAGTTACTTGACACCGCAAGAGACCCAGTACTTC.

The rearrangement links TRBV28 to TRBJ2-3; 9 positions agree with TRBD1. The CDR3 is made up of 15 amino acids. Germline assignment: CDR1 MDHEN and CDR2 SYDVKM. With V trimmed by 5 bases and J by 2 bases, 5 bases remained unmatched. The CDR3 DNA reads TGTGCCAGCAGTCCAGGGACAGGGATCACAGATACGCAGTATTTT. Protein sequence: CASSPGTGITDTQYF. Full variable domain (rest looked up from reference TRBV28 and TRBJ2-3): DVKVTQSSRYLVKRTGEKVFLECVQDMDHENMFWYRQDPGLGLRLIYFSYDVKMKEKGDIPEGYSVSREKKERFSLILESASTNQTSMYLCASSPGTGITDTQYFGPGTRLTVL.

This clone was counted between two and nine times. The genes are TRBV6-5 and TRBJ2-1; TRBD2 aligns across 9 bases. CDR3 length equals 15 residues. Germline assignment: CDR1 MNHEY and CDR2 SVGAGI. Unmatched junction bases numbered 10, after V lost 5 bases and J lost 8 bases. The CDR3 DNA reads as TGTGCCAGCAGTCGTAGCGGGAGAAAATCCGATGAGCAGTTCTTC. Its translation: CASSRSGRKSDEQFF.

The rearrangement links TRBV10-3 to TRBJ2-3; perhaps TRBD2 as D (5 bases). The V gene's germline CDR1 is ENHRY and CDR2 SYGVKD. V was cut by 3 bases and J by 3 bases, with 7 bases left in between. This CDR3 has 13 amino acids. The DNA of the CDR3 is TGTGCCATCAGTGAACGGGGAACAGATACGCAGTATTTT. This gives the protein CAISERGTDTQYF.

The rearrangement uses TRBV29-1 and TRBJ2-5, with 7 bases fitting TRBD1. This CDR3 spans 13 amino acids. The germline gives CDR1 SQVTM, CDR2 ANQGSEA. V trimming: 5 bases; J trimming: 3 bases; junction bases outside the gene matches: 6. DNA for the CDR3: TGCAGCGTTCGAGGGGGCAGGGAAGAGACCCAGTACTTC. Translating it yields CSVRGGREETQYF.

The chain carries TRBV15 and TRBJ2-2; D is unclear. Germline V gene sequence: CDR1 LNHNV, CDR2 YYDKDF (reference sequence). The CDR3 consists of 16 residues. The germline V and J ends were trimmed by 3 bases and 0 bases, with 11 bases remaining between them. CDR3 amino acids: CATSSLYAPNTGELFF. CDR3 DNA sequence: TGTGCCACCAGCAGTCTCTATGCTCCGAACACCGGGGAGCTGTTTTTT.

For the CDR3, the DNA is TGTGCCAGCAGCAGTACAGGGGCCAGAAACACCATATATTTT. Its translation: CASSSTGARNTIYF. The chain combines TRBV7-8 with TRBJ1-3, with 7 bases identical to TRBD1. V lost 5 bases and J lost 5; bases outside the gene matches: 6. The CDR3 is 14 residues long. The germline V gene encodes CDR1 SGHVS and CDR2 FQNEAQ.

This rearrangement joins TRBV2 to TRBJ1-1; TRBD1 matches at 10 bases. The ends lost 6 bases at V and 3 bases at J; junction bases unmatched: 4. The CDR3 runs 14 residues. The germline V gene has CDR1 SNHLY and CDR2 FYNNEI. The CDR3 is CASRTGGVDTEAFF. CDR3 coding DNA: TGTGCCAGCAGGACAGGGGGCGTCGACACTGAAGCTTTCTTT.

The genes are TRBV27 and TRBJ2-1; 7 bases map to TRBD2. Germline values: CDR1 MNHEY, CDR2 SMNVEV (reference sequence). The CDR3 has 16 residues. After removal of 4 bases from V and 6 bases from J, the junction contained 12 bases not matched to a gene. The CDR3 region has the DNA TGTGCCAGCAGTTCCCTTTTTCGGGAGGAGGGCAATGAGCAGTTCTTC. Translation gives CASSSLFREEGNEQFF.

The chain links TRBV2 to TRBJ2-1, with D perhaps TRBD2 (6 bases). V lost 1 base and J lost 9, with 7 bases in between. Germline V gene sequence: CDR1 SNHLY, CDR2 FYNNEI. The CDR3 is 12 residues long. The DNA of the CDR3 is TGTGCCAGCAGTGAAGGAGCGGGTGAGCAGTTCTTC. Protein sequence: CASSEGAGEQFF.

The J gene is TRBJ2-7, the V gene TRBV5-1, with TRBD2 as a possible D gene (6 bases). Looked up from germline, CDR1 is SGHRS and CDR2 is YFSETQ. The length of the CDR3 is 14 residues. V was clipped by 2 bases and J by 4 bases, with 13 bases between them. CDR3 residues: CASSFGTAGYEQYF. The CDR3 region has the DNA TGCGCCAGCAGCTTTGGAACAGCGGGTTACGAGCAGTACTTC.

The chain carries TRBV27 and TRBJ1-2; 10 positions agree with TRBD1. Losses at the gene ends were 5 bases for V and 3 bases for J; bases not matched to a gene: 3. Germline V gene lookup returns CDR1 MNHEY and CDR2 SMNVEV (reference sequence). The CDR3 runs to 14 residues. The CDR3 region has the DNA TGTGCCAGCAGTAGGACAGGGGGGGACTATGGCTACACCTTC. Translating it yields CASSRTGGDYGYTF.

The V call is TRBV7-2, the J call TRBJ2-1, with D possibly TRBD2 on 6 matching bases. CDR1 and CDR2 (germline): SGHTA, FQGNSA. The CDR3 is 15 residues long. V gave up 1 base and J gave up 8 bases, with 15 bases separating them. This CDR3 reads CASSLGYGPGDEQFF. The CDR3, as DNA: TGTGCCAGCAGCTTAGGATACGGACCGGGGGATGAGCAGTTCTTC.

This clone was seen a handful of times. The genes are TRBV11-2 and TRBJ1-4, with a weak D call TRBD1 (6 bases). The germline gives CDR1 SGHAT, CDR2 FQNNGV. The V end lost 6 bases, the J end lost 4 bases, and 12 bases lay between the germline ends. The length of the CDR3 is 14 residues. This CDR3 is CASRSRTDNEKLFF. CDR3 DNA: TGTGCCAGCAGGAGCAGGACAGATAATGAAAAACTGTTTTTT.

DNA for the CDR3: TGTGCCAGCAGTTACTCGACCGGGATGGGCTACACCTTC. This translates into CASSYSTGMGYTF. The chain joins TRBV6-6 to TRBJ1-2, with D unresolved. This CDR3 is built from 13 residues. Germline V gene sequence: CDR1 MNHNY, CDR2 SVGAGI (reference sequence). Trimming took 0 bases from V and 8 from J, leaving 10 bases between them.

This clone was recorded once. Other DNA sequences from this sample encode an identical CDR3 as well. J is TRBJ1-3 and V is TRBV5-1; TRBD1 matches 10 bases. The J segment lost 2 bases and the V segment lost 4 bases, leaving 3 bases of the junction unmatched. Germline V CDR1 and CDR2: SGHRS, YFSETQ. CDR3 length equals 15 residues. Here the CDR3 DNA reads TGCGCCAGCAGCCTCGACAGGGGGCCTGGAAACACCATATATTTT. Residues: CASSLDRGPGNTIYF.

The chain joins TRBV4-1 to TRBJ2-7; D might be TRBD2 (6 bases). Germline V CDR1 and CDR2: MGHRA, YSYEKL. The CDR3 loop spans 16 amino acids. V shed 6 bases and J shed 0 bases, with 18 bases lying between them. CDR3 coding DNA: TGCGCCAGCAGACCCACCTCCGGGACTCCCTCCTACGAGCAGTACTTC. It translates to CASRPTSGTPSYEQYF.

The rearrangement joins TRBV28 to TRBJ2-1, with D uncertain. V lost 2 bases and J 10 bases, leaving 9 bases between the germline ends. Per the germline V gene, CDR1 is MDHEN and CDR2 is SYDVKM. The CDR3 runs to 12 residues. This CDR3 reads CASSLLSSEQFF. The CDR3 nucleotides are TGTGCCAGCAGTTTACTGAGTAGCGAGCAGTTCTTC.

This clone was detected a few times. The chain has TRBV5-1 and TRBJ2-5; a possible D gene is TRBD1 (5 bases). Germline V gene lookup returns CDR1 SGHRS and CDR2 YFSETQ. The CDR3 covers 14 residues. Between the trimmed V and J ends, which lost 2 bases and 0 bases, there was a span of 8 bases. The CDR3 here is CASSFRQNQETQYF. The CDR3, as DNA: TGCGCCAGCAGCTTCAGACAGAACCAAGAGACCCAGTACTTC.